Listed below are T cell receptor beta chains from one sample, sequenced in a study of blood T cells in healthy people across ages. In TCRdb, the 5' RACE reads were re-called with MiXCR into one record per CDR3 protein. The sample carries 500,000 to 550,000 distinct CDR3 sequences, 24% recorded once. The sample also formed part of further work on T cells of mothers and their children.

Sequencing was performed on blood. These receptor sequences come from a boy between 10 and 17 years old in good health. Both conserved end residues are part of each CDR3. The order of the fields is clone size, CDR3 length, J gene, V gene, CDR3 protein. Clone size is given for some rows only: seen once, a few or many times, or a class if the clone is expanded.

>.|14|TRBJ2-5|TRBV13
CASSLGTGEETQYF
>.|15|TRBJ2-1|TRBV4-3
CASSQEDRVFTEQFF
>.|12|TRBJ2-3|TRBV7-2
CASSLAEYTQYF
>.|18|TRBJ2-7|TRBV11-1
CASSQGLYTGTGPYEQYF
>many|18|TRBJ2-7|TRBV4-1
CASSQVLYLAGSVYEQYF
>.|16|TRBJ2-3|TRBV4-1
CASSPRLAGDTDTQYF
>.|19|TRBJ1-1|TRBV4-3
CASSSGSWLPNFLPFEAFF
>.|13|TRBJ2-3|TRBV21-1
CASRVIFTDTQYF
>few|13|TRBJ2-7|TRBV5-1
CASSPRDSVSQYF
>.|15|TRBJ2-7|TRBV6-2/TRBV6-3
CASSYDGQPSYEQYF
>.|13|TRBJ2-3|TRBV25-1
CASSAPITDTQYF
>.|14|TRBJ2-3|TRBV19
CASSITHLTDTQYF